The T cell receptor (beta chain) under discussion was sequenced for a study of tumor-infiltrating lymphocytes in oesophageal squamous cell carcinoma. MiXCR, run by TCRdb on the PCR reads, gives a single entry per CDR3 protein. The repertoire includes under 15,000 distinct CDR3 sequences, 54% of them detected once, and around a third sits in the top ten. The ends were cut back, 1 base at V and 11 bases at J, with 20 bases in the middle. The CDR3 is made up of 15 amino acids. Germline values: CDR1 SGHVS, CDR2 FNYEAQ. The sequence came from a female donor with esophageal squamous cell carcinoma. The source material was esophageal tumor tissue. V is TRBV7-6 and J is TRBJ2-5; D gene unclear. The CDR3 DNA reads TGTGCCAGCAGCTTAGTCAGCAACTACTACAATGAGCAGTACTTC. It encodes CASSLVSNYYNEQYF.